Shown below are 20 T cell receptor beta chains from a single sample sequenced in a study of T cell responses to AZD1222 COVID-19 vaccine. Repertoires were generated with immunoSEQ multiplex PCR, while TCRdb's copy carries only in-frame clones and drops some. Counted here are about 160,000 clones, 94% occurring once; the ten biggest clones make up approximately 4.8%. The sample here was peripheral blood, taken 28 days after the second AZD1222 dose. The receptors derive from an adult who received the AZD1222 COVID-19 vaccine.

This clone was recorded once. The chain employs TRBV29-1 and TRBJ1-2; unclear D gene. The CDR3 extends over 13 amino acids. The V gene's germline CDR1 is SQVTM and CDR2 ANQGSEA. With 6 bases removed from V and 1 base from J, the gap between germline ends came to 12 bases. Here the CDR3 DNA reads TGCAGCGTAACGGAGGGAAATAACTATGGCTACACCTTC. This gives the protein CSVTEGNNYGYTF.

V gene TRBV30 combines with J gene TRBJ1-4; a possible D gene is TRBD1 (5 bases). The CDR3 has 15 amino acids. CDR1 and CDR2 (germline): GTSNPN, SVGIG (reference sequence). V dropped 1 base and J dropped 8 bases, with 17 bases sitting between them. The CDR3 DNA follows: TGTGCCTGGAGTGCTAGAAGGGGCCTTGAGGAAAAACTGTTTTTT. This encodes CAWSARRGLEEKLFF.

As DNA, the CDR3 is TGCGCCAGCAGCTCCTCGTCCGGGCCGAGCACAGATACGCAGTATTTT. This codes for CASSSSSGPSTDTQYF. The chain couples TRBV5-1 to TRBJ2-3; D unclear. Deletions cut 3 bases from V and 0 bases from J, with 14 bases between. The CDR3 totals 16 residues. From germline, CDR1 is SGHRS and CDR2 YFSETQ.

The CDR3 here is CASSLALSSMIYTF. The CDR3 region has the DNA TGTGCCAGCAGCTTGGCTCTTTCCTCGATGATCTACACCTTC. The chain is built from TRBV5-6 and TRBJ1-2, with D unclear. V dropped 0 bases and J dropped 10 bases, with 16 bases sitting between them. Germline V gene sequence: CDR1 SGHDT, CDR2 YYEEEE. The CDR3 is 14 amino acids.

This clone has just one count. This sequence joins TRBV10-3 and TRBJ2-2, with no clear D. Trimming stripped 0 bases from V and 4 bases from J, with 6 bases between. The CDR3 consists of 14 residues. Germline values: CDR1 ENHRY, CDR2 SYGVKD. The CDR3 sequence is CAISESDGTGELFF. The CDR3 DNA sequence: TGTGCCATCAGTGAGTCGGACGGCACCGGGGAGCTGTTTTTT.

This chain connects TRBV3-1 (or the pseudogene TRBV3-2) to TRBJ2-2; no firm D call. Between the trimmed V and J ends, which lost 2 bases and 4 bases, there was a span of 8 bases. The CDR3 spans 14 residues. Germline V gives CDR1 LGHDT, CDR2 YNNKEL (reference sequence). The CDR3 here is CASSQLRGTGELFF. DNA of the CDR3: TGTGCCAGCAGCCAACTAAGAGGCACCGGGGAGCTGTTTTTT.

The chain recombines TRBV27 with TRBJ1-6; 8 nucleotides agree with TRBD1. The V gene end was trimmed by 5 bases and the J gene end by 10 bases; junction bases not matched to a gene: 7. This CDR3 has 14 residues. Germline V gene sequence: CDR1 MNHEY, CDR2 SMNVEV (reference sequence). CDR3 region: CASSLRGPRSPLHF. CDR3 in DNA: TGTGCCAGCAGTCTCAGGGGGCCTAGGTCACCCCTCCACTTT.

This chain links TRBV5-1 with TRBJ2-1, with TRBD2 matching over 11 bases. This CDR3 spans 16 amino acids. With V trimmed by 4 bases and J by 2 bases, 5 bases remained unmatched. Germline loops: CDR1 SGHRS, CDR2 YFSETQ. The CDR3 loop reads CASSPIAGGPYNEQFF. In DNA form, the CDR3 reads TGCGCCAGCAGCCCGATAGCGGGAGGGCCCTACAATGAGCAGTTCTTC.

The chain is built from TRBV6-2 or TRBV6-3 and TRBJ1-2, with 7 positions matching TRBD1. CDR3 length: 13 residues. Germline loops: CDR1 MNHEY, CDR2 SVGEGT. Germline trimming cut 6 bases from V and 2 bases from J; bases unmatched to any gene: 3. CDR3: CASSRQGNYGYTF. The CDR3 DNA is TGTGCCAGCAGCAGACAGGGAAACTATGGCTACACCTTC.

The chain is built from TRBV5-1 and TRBJ1-1; D not resolved. The CDR3 is 15 residues long. CDR1 is SGHRS and CDR2 is YFSETQ in the germline V gene. Between the trimmed V and J ends, which lost 0 bases and 0 bases, there was a span of 9 bases. The CDR3 region has the DNA TGCGCCAGCAGCTTGGTGCCGGGGATGAACACTGAAGCTTTCTTT. It specifies CASSLVPGMNTEAFF.

The chain recombines TRBV7-2 with TRBJ1-2, with TRBD1 matching 7 bases. The CDR3 consists of 13 residues. V lost 6 bases and J lost 6; bases outside the gene matches: 7. Germline V gene data show CDR1 as SGHTA and CDR2 as FQGNSA. This CDR3 reads CASRSGGVDGYTF. Here the CDR3 DNA reads TGTGCCAGCAGATCAGGGGGAGTCGATGGCTACACCTTC.

Regarding this clone: Other DNA sequences of this sample code for an identical CDR3. The chain uses TRBV7-9 and TRBJ1-1; tentatively, D is TRBD1 (5 bases). V shed 1 base and J shed 1 base, with 7 bases lying between them. Germline V lookup: CDR1 SEHNR, CDR2 FQNEAQ (reference sequence). CDR3 size: 14 residues. The CDR3 loop is CASSLVRGNTEAFF. The CDR3 bases are TGTGCCAGCAGCTTAGTGAGGGGGAACACTGAAGCTTTCTTT.

This chain uses TRBV28 with TRBJ1-2; D ambiguous. The CDR3 loop spans 14 amino acids. Trimming took off 10 bases at V and 4 bases at J, with 19 bases between the two ends. Germline V gene sequence: CDR1 MDHEN, CDR2 SYDVKM. CDR3 amino acids: CAIPGSTETYGYTF. The CDR3 DNA reads TGTGCCATACCCGGGTCCACGGAAACCTATGGCTACACCTTC.

The chain links TRBV18 to TRBJ2-4, with 7 bases fitting TRBD1. Trimming cost V 6 bases and J 0 bases; bases outside gene matches: 8. The CDR3 runs 16 residues. CDR1 is KGHSH, CDR2 LQKENI, per germline. CDR3 loop: CASSVDRAVAKNIQYF. The CDR3 coding sequence is TGTGCCAGCTCCGTTGACAGGGCCGTAGCCAAAAACATTCAGTACTTC.

In regard to this clone: An end of the junction differs from the germline gene, which may be a read error. The chain couples TRBV7-9 to TRBJ1-2; no clear D. Germline CDR1 reads SEHNR; CDR2 reads FQNEAQ (reference sequence). The CDR3 contains 11 residues. Written as DNA, the CDR3 is TGTGCCAGCAGCCCTCCGCCAGGCTACATCTTC. It translates to CASSPPPGYIF.

V is TRBV7-9 and J is TRBJ1-2; 7 positions agree with TRBD1. The CDR3 consists of 17 residues. V was clipped by 4 bases and J by 2 bases; unmatched bases: 13. The germline CDR1 and CDR2 sequences are SEHNR and FQNEAQ (reference sequence). This CDR3 is CASSSLKTGLENYGYTF. The CDR3 DNA follows: TGTGCCAGCAGCTCGCTGAAGACAGGGTTGGAGAACTATGGCTACACCTTC.

V is TRBV2 and J is TRBJ2-1; 9 bases are a match to TRBD1. This CDR3 spans 15 amino acids. J was trimmed by 3 bases and V by 6 bases; bases with no gene match: 6. Germline CDR1 reads SNHLY; CDR2 reads FYNNEI. The CDR3 is CASSPQGQGYNEQFF. The DNA for the CDR3 is TGTGCCAGCAGCCCTCAGGGACAGGGCTACAATGAGCAGTTCTTC.

The chain joins TRBV5-1 to TRBJ2-7, with 7 bases that match TRBD1. CDR1 is SGHRS and CDR2 is YFSETQ in the germline V gene. This CDR3 comprises 14 residues. V was clipped by 1 base and J by 4 bases; unmatched bases: 5. The CDR3: CASSLQGTAYEQYF. The CDR3 coding sequence is TGCGCCAGCAGCTTGCAGGGGACAGCTTACGAGCAGTACTTC.

The chain links TRBV28 to TRBJ1-2; 7 bases align to TRBD1. CDR1 is MDHEN, CDR2 SYDVKM, per germline. The CDR3 is 16 amino acids. V lost 3 bases to trimming and J lost 4 bases; unmatched junction nucleotides: 11. CDR3 sequence reads: CASSFSRSTGSYGYTF. The CDR3 bases are TGTGCCAGCAGTTTCTCCCGATCGACAGGGTCCTATGGCTACACCTTC.

V and J are TRBV28 and TRBJ1-4; no definite D call. Looked up from germline, CDR1 is MDHEN and CDR2 is SYDVKM. The V and J ends lost 4 bases and 14 bases respectively, with 17 bases between them. The length of the CDR3 is 13 residues. The CDR3 DNA sequence: TGTGCCAGCAGTTCCGGAGTCCGAGAACGGCTGTTTTTT. This gives the protein CASSSGVRERLFF.